This T cell receptor (beta chain) was sequenced for a study of T cells in Graves' hyperthyroidism and ophthalmopathy. Overall study: Peripheral blood specimens were obtained at initial diagnosis, prior to any treatment. General observations from the study: In the blood, most expanded thyroid clonotypes above 0.001 appeared as well.

The study based diagnoses on clinical symptoms, serum thyroxine and TRAb, thyroid ultrasound and orbital computed tomography. Source material for PBMCs was 10 ml fresh peripheral blood. In regard to this clonotype: What it binds is unknown.

CDR1 is GTSNPN and CDR2 is SVGIG in the germline V gene (reference sequence). This CDR3 is 11 amino acids long. RNA transcripts gave rise to amplified TCR beta CDR3 regions. A first-round RT-PCR of the TCR CDR3 used the HTBI primer set. Each CDR3 protein gets one entry after TCRdb re-called the multiplex PCR reads with MiXCR. The sample holds hundreds of thousands of distinct CDR3 sequences, roughly 14% seen once. The rearrangement uses TRBV30 and TRBJ2-1; D remains unclear. The DNA end is a closer match to TRBJ2-7, so the J assignment may be wrong. This TCR was recovered from a man between 18 and 29 years old with Graves' ophthalmopathy. Sequenced sample: blood. CDR3 DNA: TGTGCCTGGAGGGGGTACAATCAGCAGTACTTC. Translated, it gives CAWRGYNQQYF.